This record looks at one TCR beta chain sequence and its context. Its target is unknown. Donors came from a validation cohort of about 110 subjects, distinct from the first 666-subject cohort. Germline loops: CDR1 MNHEY, CDR2 SMNVEV (reference sequence). The CDR3 spans 17 residues. V was trimmed by 4 bases and J by 2 bases, leaving 20 bases between them. The sample comes from a study of cytomegalovirus exposure and HLA in healthy donors. Findings and caveats of the study: Associated with cytomegalovirus, according to the listing, were around 160 TCR beta chains.

The protocol was immunoSEQ multiplex PCR, while the TCRdb copy is restricted to in-frame clones and leaves out a portion. Of some 330,000 clones listed, 70% to 90% are singletons. The TCR comes from a woman aged 18-30 years in good health and CMV-seronegative. The chain combines TRBV27 with TRBJ1-2; D is unresolved. Sequencing was done on a sample of PBMCs. This CDR3 reads CASSSISTHLQNYGYTF. CDR3 bases: TGTGCCAGCAGTTCCATTTCTACCCACCTTCAAAACTATGGCTACACCTTC.